This entry describes one T cell receptor beta chain. Antigen unknown. Per germline, CDR1 KGHDR and CDR2 SFDVKD. The CDR3 contains 11 residues. V lost 6 bases to trimming and J lost 5 bases, with 7 bases between them. The data originate from a study of response to subunit inactivated influenza vaccine. Study-wide findings and caveats: The authors put forward the suggestion that each seasonal influenza vaccination may bring in only a limited number of new T cells.

MiXCR, applied by TCRdb to the RT-PCR reads, yields one record per CDR3 protein. The table lists hundreds of thousands of distinct CDR3 sequences, around a sixth of them singletons. The chain couples TRBV24-1 to TRBJ2-7; D is ambiguous. The input for sequencing was PBMCs from blood, taken approximately 12 days after vaccination. The TCR sequence derives from a man aged 50 to 60 who received an inactivated influenza vaccine. Here the CDR3 reads CATSLGDEQYF. CDR3 DNA: TGTGCCACCAGTCTGGGCGACGAGCAGTACTTC.